This T cell receptor beta chain is from a study of CXCR3-negative and CXCR3-positive naive CD8 T cells. For the study at large: A total of around 140 million TRB reads was generated, with about 1.5 +/- 0.3 million per library. Study-wide findings and caveats: Whereas both naive subsets had comparably high diversity, memory CD8+ cells had much lower diversity. CXCR3-positive naive cells had TRB CDR3s that were more hydrophobic than CXCR3-negative naive cells had.

TRB cDNA was prepared as libraries by UMI-labeled 5' RACE. TCRdb reanalyzed the 5' RACE reads, giving one entry per CDR3 protein sequence and no DNA. The listing records some 130,000 distinct CDR3 sequences. Points on this clonotype: Its cognate antigen is unknown.

Per the germline V gene, CDR1 is MDHEN and CDR2 is SYDVKM. CDR3 length equals 14 residues. Naive CD8+ T cells showed CD45RO-CCR7+CD27+CD95-. The receptor comes from a human donor in good health. Some clones in this sample may be carry-over from other donors' samples. The sequenced material came from naive CXCR3- CD8+ T cells from blood. Indicated subset: CD45RO-CCR7+CD27+CD95- naive CD8+ T cells lacking CXCR3 (TNR3-). This chain connects TRBV28 to TRBJ2-7; TCRdb indicates TRBD1, and absent DNA this call remains unverified. The CDR3: CASSFRGMDYEQYF. Full variable domain (remainder filled in from reference TRBV28 and TRBJ2-7): DVKVTQSSRYLVKRTGEKVFLECVQDMDHENMFWYRQDPGLGLRLIYFSYDVKMKEKGDIPEGYSVSREKKERFSLILESASTNQTSMYLCASSFRGMDYEQYFGPGTRLTVT.